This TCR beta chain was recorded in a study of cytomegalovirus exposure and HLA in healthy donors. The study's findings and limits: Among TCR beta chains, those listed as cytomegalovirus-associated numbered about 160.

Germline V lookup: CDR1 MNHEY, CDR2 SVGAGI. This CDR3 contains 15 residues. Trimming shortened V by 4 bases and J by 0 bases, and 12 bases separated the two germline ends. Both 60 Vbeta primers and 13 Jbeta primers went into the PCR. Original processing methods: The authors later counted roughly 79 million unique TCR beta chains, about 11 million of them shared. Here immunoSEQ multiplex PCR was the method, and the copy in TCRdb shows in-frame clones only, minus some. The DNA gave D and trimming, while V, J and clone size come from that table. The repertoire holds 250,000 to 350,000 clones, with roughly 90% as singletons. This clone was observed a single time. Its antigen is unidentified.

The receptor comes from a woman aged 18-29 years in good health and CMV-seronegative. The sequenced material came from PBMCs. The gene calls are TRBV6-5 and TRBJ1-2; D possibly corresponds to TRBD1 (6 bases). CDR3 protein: CASSWRQATNYGYTF. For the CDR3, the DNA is TGTGCCAGCAGTTGGCGACAGGCGACTAACTATGGCTACACCTTC.